Below, one TCR beta chain is given with its context. Its target is not known. Sequencing was performed with immunoSEQ multiplex PCR; in TCRdb, only in-frame clones are kept and a portion is missing. The sample comprises tens of thousands of clones, around four fifths of which are singletons, and roughly 4.5% rests with the top ten. The data are from a study of a mutant IDH1 vaccine in newly diagnosed glioma. Study-level background: Beginning 4-6 weeks after radiotherapy alone, or with temozolomide cycles, vaccination took place. In the visit schedule, V12 fell in week 35, while V13 fell in week 47. Of the patients given treatment, approximately 60% were male and around 38% were female, and a mean age of around 41 years was recorded.

Time point defined: week 35, safety follow-up. Every vaccination contained 300 ug of the mutant IDH1 20-mer peptide and was paired with topical imiquimod. The CDR3 runs 14 residues. Germline V lookup: CDR1 LNHDA, CDR2 SQIVND (reference sequence). Trimming at V came to 3 bases and at J to 3 bases, leaving 1 base not matched to a gene. The source is a young man with glioma. The chain recombines TRBV19 with TRBJ2-1; 8 nucleotides line up with TRBD1. The sequencing used PBMCs, collected from a glioma patient whose treatment included an IDH1 peptide vaccine. CDR3 sequence: CASSMGTGYNEQFF. The CDR3 nucleotides are TGTGCCAGTAGTATGGGGACAGGCTACAATGAGCAGTTCTTC. The whole variable domain, remainder taken from reference TRBV19 and TRBJ2-1, is DGGITQSPKYLFRKEGQNVTLSCEQNLNHDAMYWYRQDPGQGLRLIYYSQIVNDFQKGDIAEGYSVSREKKESFPLTVTSAQKNPTAFYLCASSMGTGYNEQFFGPGTRLTVL.